One and the same sample provided the 20 T cell receptor beta chains below, sequenced in a study of cytomegalovirus exposure and HLA in healthy donors. 60 Vbeta and 13 Jbeta primers were used in PCR. Sequencing used immunoSEQ multiplex PCR; TCRdb keeps in-frame clones, though not all of them. Of almost 200,000 clones listed, roughly 77% are singletons. The sample comprised PBMCs. Every receptor here comes from a male donor in good health and CMV-seropositive.

A few counts support this clone. This chain links TRBV6-5 with TRBJ2-7; 9 bases are a match to TRBD2. After removal of 0 bases from V and 2 bases from J, the junction contained 5 bases not matched to a gene. The CDR3 runs to 16 residues. The germline V gene encodes CDR1 MNHEY and CDR2 SVGAGI. The CDR3 sequence is CASSYSGTSRTYEQYF. The CDR3 DNA reads TGTGCCAGCAGTTACTCGGGGACTAGCCGAACCTACGAGCAGTACTTC.

This clone turned up a few times. V gene TRBV2 combines with J gene TRBJ2-2; 11 nucleotides agree with TRBD2. V shed 8 bases and J 0 bases; nucleotides not matched to a gene: 5. CDR3 length: 16 residues. CDR1 and CDR2 from the germline V gene are SNHLY and FYNNEI. The CDR3: CASRGLAVTNTGELFF. In DNA form, the CDR3 reads TGTGCCAGCCGGGGACTAGCGGTTACGAACACCGGGGAGCTGTTTTTT. Variable domain in full (rest from reference TRBV2 and TRBJ2-2): EPEVTQTPSHQVTQMGQEVILRCVPISNHLYFYWYRQILGQKVEFLVSFYNNEISEKSEIFDDQFSVERPDGSNFTLKIRSTKLEDSAMYFCASRGLAVTNTGELFFGEGSRLTVL.

This clone was seen a handful of times. V is TRBV4-2 and J is TRBJ2-1; 10 nucleotides match TRBD2. Germline CDR1 and CDR2: LGHNA and YNFKEQ. V shed 2 bases, J shed 8 bases, and the junction held 6 bases outside the gene matches. The CDR3 runs 15 residues. CDR3 region: CASSQPAGGFDEQFF. In DNA form, the CDR3 reads TGTGCCAGCAGCCAACCAGCGGGAGGGTTCGATGAGCAGTTCTTC.

The gene calls are TRBV7-2 and TRBJ2-7; maybe TRBD1 (6 bases). CDR3 length: 14 amino acids. Germline V gene sequence: CDR1 SGHTA, CDR2 FQGNSA. Trimming stripped 1 base from V and 6 bases from J, with 13 bases between. The CDR3 spells CASSLDRAVAEQYF. The CDR3 DNA follows: TGTGCCAGCAGCTTAGACAGGGCGGTAGCCGAGCAGTACTTC.

This clone was counted between two and nine times. This chain connects TRBV5-1 to TRBJ2-1, with D unresolved. V was clipped by 4 bases and J by 6 bases, with 5 bases between them. CDR3 size: 11 residues. Germline values: CDR1 SGHRS, CDR2 YFSETQ. The CDR3 DNA sequence: TGCGCCAGCAGCATATCCAATGAGCAGTTCTTC. This encodes CASSISNEQFF.

The chain employs TRBV21-1 and TRBJ2-7; the tabulated D call, TRBD2, remains unverified against the DNA. TRBV21-1 represents a pseudogene. The CDR3 runs to 17 residues. CDR3 loop: CASGRVSREGRTYEQYF. DNA for the CDR3: TGTGCCAGCGGCAGAGTAAGCCGGGAGGGCCGGACCTACGAGCAGTACTTC.

This clone has only one observation. At one end the junction does not follow the germline gene, possibly because of a read error. In DNA, the CDR3 is TGTGCTAGCAGCTTAAAGCTTAGTGGAAACACCATATATTTT. Amino acid sequence: CASSLKLSGNTIYF. The chain uses TRBV7-7 and TRBJ1-3; D uncertain. This CDR3 region has 14 residues. Germline-derived CDR1 and CDR2 are SSHAT and FNYEAQ (reference sequence).

This clone was seen more than once but under ten times. V usage is TRBV4-1 and J usage is TRBJ2-1, with a possible D match to TRBD2 (5 bases). This CDR3 has 13 amino acids. V lost 0 bases and J 13 bases, leaving 13 bases between the germline ends. The germline V gene has CDR1 MGHRA and CDR2 YSYEKL. The CDR3 nucleotides read TGCGCCAGCAGCCAAGAAGGACGGCGGACTCAGTTCTTC. It yields the protein CASSQEGRRTQFF.

As to this clone: At one of its ends the junction is not consistent with the germline gene, which may arise from a read error. The CDR3 DNA sequence: TGTGCCAGCAGCGCCGGGGGGGTCAACGTCCTGACTTTC. This codes for CASSAGGVNVLTF. The V gene is TRBV9, the J gene TRBJ2-6; 8 bases align to TRBD2. This CDR3 is built from 13 residues. CDR1 is SGDLS, CDR2 YYNGEE, per germline.

The gene calls are TRBV7-8 and TRBJ1-5; D is ambiguous. This CDR3 has 12 residues. V shed 5 bases and J shed 9 bases, with 11 bases lying between them. Germline CDR1 and CDR2: SGHVS and FQNEAQ. This chain's CDR3 is CASSPPGLPQHF. The CDR3, as DNA: TGTGCCAGCAGCCCGCCGGGTCTGCCCCAGCATTTT.

There are a few counts of this clone. This chain uses TRBV27 with TRBJ2-7; 9 nucleotides line up with TRBD2. CDR3 length: 14 residues. The junction had 10 bases not matched to a gene; V was cut back by 6 bases and J by 7 bases. Per germline, CDR1 MNHEY and CDR2 SMNVEV (reference sequence). The chain's CDR3 is CASRPGLAGGEQYF. In nucleotides, the CDR3 is TGTGCCAGCAGACCGGGACTAGCAGGGGGTGAGCAGTACTTC.

This clone has just one count. This chain connects TRBV11-1 to TRBJ1-2; D remains ambiguous. Germline assignment: CDR1 SGHAT and CDR2 FQDESV (reference sequence). There are 15 residues in the CDR3. V was shortened by 5 bases and J by 7 bases, with 20 bases between the two germline ends. In DNA form, the CDR3 reads TGTGCCAGCAGCCTACTGTACGGCTATGAGGGTGGCTACACCTTC. Its protein is CASSLLYGYEGGYTF.

The chain combines TRBV25-1 with TRBJ1-2, with D tentatively TRBD1 (6 bases). The CDR3 extends over 13 amino acids. Germline values: CDR1 MGHDK, CDR2 SYGVNS. Trimming removed 8 bases from V and 5 bases from J, with 15 bases in between. The CDR3 region has the DNA TGTGCCAGCGCAGAGGGGGGGGGATATGGCTACACCTTC. Residues: CASAEGGGYGYTF.

This chain links TRBV7-2 with TRBJ1-2; TRBD1 agrees at 7 bases. Unmatched junction bases numbered 10, after V lost 0 bases and J lost 6 bases. The CDR3 totals 16 residues. The germline CDR1 and CDR2 sequences are SGHTA and FQGNSA. This CDR3 is CASSLALVTGVHGYTF. The DNA for the CDR3 is TGTGCCAGCAGCTTAGCGCTAGTTACAGGGGTCCATGGCTACACCTTC.

CDR3 in amino acids: CASNERGSLSPLHF. The CDR3 bases are TGTGCCAGCAACGAGCGGGGCAGTCTTTCACCCCTCCACTTT. V and J are TRBV5-6 and TRBJ1-6; TRBD1 is a possible D gene (5 bases). The CDR3 has 14 amino acids. Trimming shortened V by 6 bases and J by 9 bases, and 16 bases separated the two germline ends. Per germline, CDR1 SGHDT and CDR2 YYEEEE.

CDR3 nucleotides: TGTGCCAGCAGTCCAAGACAGGGGGTCAGCAATCAGCCCCAGCATTTT. The encoded protein is CASSPRQGVSNQPQHF. The J gene is TRBJ1-5, the V gene TRBV27; 9 bases match TRBD1. The CDR3 sequence is 16 residues long. From germline, CDR1 is MNHEY and CDR2 SMNVEV (reference sequence). With V trimmed by 5 bases and J by 1 base, 6 bases remained unmatched.

This sequence joins TRBV7-7 and TRBJ2-7; 9 bases line up with TRBD2. Per germline, CDR1 SSHAT and CDR2 FNYEAQ (reference sequence). The V gene end was trimmed by 4 bases and the J gene end by 1 base; junction bases not matched to a gene: 5. CDR3 length equals 15 residues. The CDR3 coding sequence is TGTGCCAGCAGCTCTGGTGCGGGGGGGTCCTACGAGCAGTACTTC. Translating it yields CASSSGAGGSYEQYF.

The chain employs TRBV11-2 and TRBJ2-7; 10 bases align to TRBD1. Germline V lookup: CDR1 SGHAT, CDR2 FQNNGV. Trimming took 3 bases from V and 0 from J; bases not matched to a gene: 8. CDR3 length: 17 amino acids. In DNA form, the CDR3 reads TGTGCCAGCAGCTTCATGTCGGGGGACAGGGGCTCCTACGAGCAGTACTTC. Translating it yields CASSFMSGDRGSYEQYF.

This chain links TRBV6-1 with TRBJ2-2; a possible D gene is TRBD1 (5 bases). Germline V gene lookup returns CDR1 MNHNS and CDR2 SASEGT. V was trimmed by 4 bases and J by 7 bases, leaving 10 bases between them. CDR3 length equals 13 residues. CDR3 bases: TGTGCCAGCAGTGGCCAGGGTGTCGGGGAGCTGTTTTTT. This encodes CASSGQGVGELFF.

The chain's CDR3 is CASSFGRGQETQYF. The CDR3, as DNA: TGTGCCAGCAGCTTTGGCCGGGGTCAAGAGACCCAGTACTTC. The genes are TRBV11-2 and TRBJ2-5, with a tentative D call TRBD2 (5 bases). From germline, CDR1 is SGHAT and CDR2 FQNNGV. With 3 bases removed from V and 2 bases from J, the gap between germline ends came to 10 bases. The CDR3 runs 14 residues.